The 22 T cell receptor beta chains below were found in one sample sequenced in a study of blood T cell repertoires in COVID-19. TCRdb's table, derived via immunoSEQ multiplex PCR, lists solely in-frame clones and lacks some. This sample carries around 30,000 clones, less than 95% of them seen once, and the ten largest clones take 15% to 20%. The specimen was peripheral blood. These receptors were obtained from a man aged 80 or over with acute or convalescent COVID-19.

CDR3 DNA: TGTGCCTGGAGCGGACAAGATAACACTGAAGCTTTCTTT. Its translation is CAWSGQDNTEAFF. The chain couples TRBV30 to TRBJ1-1; D may be TRBD1 (5 bases). CDR3 length: 13 amino acids. The V and J ends lost 3 bases and 2 bases respectively, with 10 bases between them. CDR1 is GTSNPN and CDR2 is SVGIG in the germline V gene (reference sequence). The full variable domain, in which reference TRBV30 and TRBJ1-1 provide the parts outside the CDR3, is SQTIHQWPATLVQPVGSPLSLECTVEGTSNPNLYWYRQAAGRGLQLLFYSVGIGQISSEVPQNLSASRPQDRQFILSSKKLLLSDSGFYLCAWSGQDNTEAFFGQGTRLTVV.

J is TRBJ2-7 and V is TRBV11-1, with 10 bases lining up with TRBD2. V trimming: 5 bases; J trimming: 3 bases; junction bases outside the gene matches: 7. CDR1 SGHAT and CDR2 FQDESV come from the germline V gene (reference sequence). This CDR3 is 15 amino acids long. The CDR3: CASSPGIAGGYEQYF. In DNA, the CDR3 is TGTGCCAGCAGCCCCGGGATAGCGGGGGGCTACGAGCAGTACTTC.

V and J are TRBV18 and TRBJ1-5, with D possibly matching TRBD1 (5 bases). V was pared by 1 base and J by 7 bases, with 17 bases between. The germline V gene encodes CDR1 KGHSH and CDR2 LQKENI. The CDR3 spans 16 residues. The CDR3 coding sequence is TGTGCCAGCTCACCACGGGCAGGGACTAGATACCAGCCCCAGCATTTT. Its translation: CASSPRAGTRYQPQHF.

The chain joins TRBV3-1 (or the pseudogene TRBV3-2) to TRBJ2-1, with 10 bases that match TRBD1. V lost 4 bases to trimming and J lost 2 bases; unmatched junction nucleotides: 2. The CDR3 has 15 amino acids. Germline CDR1 and CDR2: LGHDT and YNNKEL (reference sequence). The CDR3 here is CASSPGTGAYNEQFF. The CDR3 coding sequence is TGTGCCAGCAGCCCCGGGACAGGGGCCTACAATGAGCAGTTCTTC.

V and J are TRBV28 and TRBJ2-7; TRBD2 might be the D (6 bases). The CDR3 runs to 12 residues. Germline lookup yields CDR1 MDHEN and CDR2 SYDVKM. Trimming stripped 4 bases from V and 5 bases from J, with 9 bases between. CDR3 loop: CASSSTRHEQYF. The DNA of the CDR3 is TGTGCCAGCAGTTCGACTAGACACGAGCAGTACTTC.

This clone was detected once. The chain uses TRBV29-1 and TRBJ1-2, with D perhaps matching TRBD1 (5 bases). The CDR3 is 12 residues long. Germline values: CDR1 SQVTM, CDR2 ANQGSEA. V was clipped by 6 bases and J by 8 bases, with 16 bases between them. Written as DNA, the CDR3 is TGCAGCGTCCGGGGGAGCTTGGGGGGCTACACCTTC. This translates into CSVRGSLGGYTF.

This clone was counted once. This chain connects TRBV29-1 to TRBJ2-1; 10 positions match TRBD1. The CDR3 loop spans 13 amino acids. Germline V CDR1 and CDR2: SQVTM, ANQGSEA. With 4 bases clipped from V and 4 bases from J, the junction kept 1 base outside the gene matches. The CDR3 spells CSVGDRGYNEQFF. In DNA, the CDR3 is TGCAGCGTTGGGGACAGGGGTTACAATGAGCAGTTCTTC.

The chain uses TRBV7-3 and TRBJ2-3; TRBD1 aligns across 7 bases. After removal of 2 bases from V and 3 bases from J, the junction contained 8 bases not matched to a gene. Germline lookup yields CDR1 SGHTA and CDR2 FQGTGA. The CDR3 extends over 16 amino acids. The CDR3 is CASSLRTGEGTDTQYF. CDR3 sequence (DNA): TGTGCCAGCAGCTTACGGACAGGCGAGGGGACAGATACGCAGTATTTT. The full variable domain, completed using reference TRBV7-3 and TRBJ2-3, is GAGVSQTPSNKVTEKGKYVELRCDPISGHTALYWYRQSLGQGPEFLIYFQGTGAADDSGLPNDRFFAVRPEGSVSTLKIQRTERGDSAVYLCASSLRTGEGTDTQYFGPGTRLTVL.

The rearrangement uses TRBV9 and TRBJ2-2, with TRBD2 identical over 12 bases. V was clipped by 4 bases and J by 5 bases; unmatched bases: 9. Per germline, CDR1 SGDLS and CDR2 YYNGEE. This CDR3 has 17 amino acids. CDR3 DNA sequence: TGTGCCAGCAGCCCCCGCCCTAGCGGGGGGGGTACCGGGGAGCTGTTTTTT. It specifies CASSPRPSGGGTGELFF.

This chain connects TRBV7-8 to TRBJ1-1; D is undetermined. V dropped 5 bases and J dropped 1 base, with 8 bases sitting between them. Germline V gene data show CDR1 as SGHVS and CDR2 as FQNEAQ. The length of the CDR3 is 13 residues. DNA of the CDR3: TGTGCCAGCAGCGTTGGTAGGAACACTGAAGCTTTCTTT. This codes for CASSVGRNTEAFF.

The sample holds one count of this clone. The chain recombines TRBV5-5 with TRBJ1-4; D uncertain. The CDR3 spans 12 residues. The germline CDR1 and CDR2 sequences are SGHKS and YYEKEE (reference sequence). V was trimmed by 4 bases and J by 4 bases, leaving 5 bases between them. CDR3 residues: CASSPLNEKLFF. The CDR3 bases are TGTGCCAGCAGCCCTCTTAATGAAAAACTGTTTTTT. The variable domain in full, with the rest retrieved from reference TRBV5-5 and TRBJ1-4, is DAGVTQSPTHLIKTRGQQVTLRCSPISGHKSVSWYQQVLGQGPQFIFQYYEKEERGRGNFPDRFSARQFPNYSSELNVNALLLGDSALYLCASSPLNEKLFFGSGTQLSVL.

The gene calls are TRBV19 and TRBJ2-7; TRBD2 is a possible D gene (6 bases). V lost 5 bases and J lost 3, with 14 bases in between. Germline assignment: CDR1 LNHDA and CDR2 SQIVND (reference sequence). CDR3 length: 14 amino acids. The CDR3 protein is CASSPGGYYYEQYF. In DNA form, the CDR3 reads TGTGCCAGTAGTCCTGGGGGGTACTACTACGAGCAGTACTTC.

This chain connects TRBV9 to TRBJ1-3, with no clear D. The germline V and J ends were trimmed by 0 bases and 5 bases, with 6 bases remaining between them. CDR1 SGDLS and CDR2 YYNGEE come from the germline V gene. This CDR3 is 13 amino acids long. This CDR3 reads CASSVGTRNTIYF. CDR3 sequence (DNA): TGTGCCAGCAGCGTAGGTACACGAAACACCATATATTTT.

The rearrangement joins TRBV10-2 to TRBJ1-5, with D uncertain. The CDR3 contains 15 residues. V lost 0 bases, J lost 1 base, and 7 bases lay in between. Germline CDR1 WSHSY, CDR2 SAAADI. DNA for the CDR3: TGCGCCAGCAGTGAGTCGAACCGGAGCAATCAGCCCCAGCATTTT. It yields the protein CASSESNRSNQPQHF.

The chain uses TRBV5-1 and TRBJ1-4; 7 bases fit TRBD1. This CDR3 comprises 14 residues. Per the germline V gene, CDR1 is SGHRS and CDR2 is YFSETQ. V was pared by 3 bases and J by 8 bases, with 7 bases of the junction left unmatched. CDR3 sequence (DNA): TGCGCCAGCAGCTCCGCATTACAGGGGGAAAAACTGTTTTTT. Residues: CASSSALQGEKLFF.

This sequence joins TRBV20-1 and TRBJ1-5, with 11 bases aligning to TRBD1. Trimming removed 3 bases from V and 5 bases from J; junction bases left unmatched: 6. The CDR3 runs 15 residues. Germline values: CDR1 DFQATT, CDR2 SNEGSKA (reference sequence). This CDR3 reads CSASPGTGGYQPQHF. The DNA for the CDR3 is TGCAGTGCTAGTCCCGGGACAGGGGGGTATCAGCCCCAGCATTTT.

The CDR3 DNA is TGCGCCTGCTGTCGGAGGGGAGGGGAGACCCAGTACTTC. This encodes CACCRRGGETQYF. This chain connects TRBV10-2 to TRBJ2-5, with 7 bases identical to TRBD2. With 11 bases clipped from V and 5 bases from J, the junction kept 11 bases outside the gene matches. This CDR3 is 13 amino acids long. Germline V CDR1 and CDR2: WSHSY, SAAADI.

V gene TRBV11-2 combines with J gene TRBJ1-3, with a weak D call TRBD1 (5 bases). The CDR3 consists of 16 residues. Per the germline V gene, CDR1 is SGHAT and CDR2 is FQNNGV. V lost 5 bases and J 1 base, leaving 15 bases between the germline ends. The CDR3 DNA sequence: TGTGCCAGCAGCATGGGACTTCTAGGGTCTGGAAACACCATATATTTT. This encodes CASSMGLLGSGNTIYF.

The chain combines TRBV10-3 with TRBJ1-2; TRBD1 is a possible D gene (5 bases). CDR1 ENHRY and CDR2 SYGVKD come from the germline V gene. The CDR3 is 12 amino acids. V dropped 10 bases and J dropped 3 bases, with 12 bases sitting between them. The CDR3 DNA follows: TGTGCCACCGGCAGGGTAGACTATGGCTACACCTTC. This encodes CATGRVDYGYTF.

This clone has just one count. The genes are TRBV19 and TRBJ2-3, with 7 positions matching TRBD2. The CDR3 length is 16 residues. Germline V CDR1 and CDR2: LNHDA, SQIVND (reference sequence). V lost 1 base to trimming and J lost 0 bases; unmatched junction nucleotides: 4. In DNA form, the CDR3 reads TGTGCCAGTAGTATAGGGGTAGCGGGTAGCACAGATACGCAGTATTTT. It encodes CASSIGVAGSTDTQYF.

The chain couples TRBV5-1 to TRBJ1-2; the D is unclear. V was shortened by 0 bases and J by 8 bases, with 8 bases between the two germline ends. The CDR3 loop spans 12 amino acids. The V gene's germline CDR1 is SGHRS and CDR2 YFSETQ. In nucleotides, the CDR3 is TGCGCCAGCAGCTTGGCCTTTCAGGGCTACACCTTC. Protein sequence: CASSLAFQGYTF.

This sequence joins TRBV18 and TRBJ2-1, with 10 bases lining up with TRBD1. The V gene end was trimmed by 6 bases and the J gene end by 9 bases; junction bases not matched to a gene: 11. Germline assignment: CDR1 KGHSH and CDR2 LQKENI. The CDR3 is 15 amino acids. CDR3 region: CASSSDGQGGTEQFF. The DNA for the CDR3 is TGTGCCAGCTCGTCTGACGGACAGGGGGGCACTGAGCAGTTCTTC.